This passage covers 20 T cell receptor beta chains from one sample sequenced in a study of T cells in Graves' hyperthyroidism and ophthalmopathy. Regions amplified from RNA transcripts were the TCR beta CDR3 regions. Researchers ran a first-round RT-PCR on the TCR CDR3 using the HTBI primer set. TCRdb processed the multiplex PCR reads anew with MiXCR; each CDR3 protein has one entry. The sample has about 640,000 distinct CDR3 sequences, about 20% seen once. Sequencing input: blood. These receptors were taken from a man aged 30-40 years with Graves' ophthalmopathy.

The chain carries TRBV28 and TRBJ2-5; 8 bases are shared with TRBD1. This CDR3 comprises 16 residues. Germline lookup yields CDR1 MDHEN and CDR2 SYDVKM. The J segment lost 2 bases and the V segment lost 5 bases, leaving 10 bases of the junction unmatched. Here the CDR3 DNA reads TGTGCCAGCAGTCCGACCTACAGGGGGAGACAAGAGACCCAGTACTTC. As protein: CASSPTYRGRQETQYF.

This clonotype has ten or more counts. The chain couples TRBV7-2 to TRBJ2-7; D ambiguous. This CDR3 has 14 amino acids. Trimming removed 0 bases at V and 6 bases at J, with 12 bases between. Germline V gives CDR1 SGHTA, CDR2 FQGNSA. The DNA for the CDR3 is TGTGCCAGCAGCTTAGCTTTAGGCCCCTTCGAGCAGTACTTC. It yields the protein CASSLALGPFEQYF.

CDR3 sequence: CASSSMTGGETQYF. The CDR3 DNA reads TGCGCCAGCAGCTCCATGACAGGGGGAGAGACCCAGTACTTC. The chain combines TRBV5-1 with TRBJ2-5; 9 bases map to TRBD1. The CDR3 is 14 residues long. CDR1 is SGHRS and CDR2 is YFSETQ in the germline V gene. J was trimmed by 4 bases and V by 3 bases; bases with no gene match: 4.

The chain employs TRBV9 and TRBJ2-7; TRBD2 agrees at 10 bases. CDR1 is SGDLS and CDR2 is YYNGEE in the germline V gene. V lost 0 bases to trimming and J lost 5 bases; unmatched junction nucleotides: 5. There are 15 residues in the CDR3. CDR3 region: CASSVGLAGTNEQYF. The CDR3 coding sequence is TGTGCCAGCAGCGTAGGACTAGCGGGCACTAACGAGCAGTACTTC.

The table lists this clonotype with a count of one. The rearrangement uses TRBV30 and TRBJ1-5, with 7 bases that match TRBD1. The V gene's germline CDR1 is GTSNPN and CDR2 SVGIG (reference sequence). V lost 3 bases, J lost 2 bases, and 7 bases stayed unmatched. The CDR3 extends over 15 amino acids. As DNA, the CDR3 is TGTGCCTGGAGCGCCGGGACAGCCGGCAATCAGCCCCAGCATTTT. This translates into CAWSAGTAGNQPQHF.

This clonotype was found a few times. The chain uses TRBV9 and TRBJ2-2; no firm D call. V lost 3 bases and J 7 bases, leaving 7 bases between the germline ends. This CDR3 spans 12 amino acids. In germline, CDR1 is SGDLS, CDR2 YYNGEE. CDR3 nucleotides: TGTGCCAGCAGCGGGGTTGGCGGGGAGCTGTTTTTT. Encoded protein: CASSGVGGELFF. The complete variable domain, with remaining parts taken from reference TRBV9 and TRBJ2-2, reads DSGVTQTPKHLITATGQRVTLRCSPRSGDLSVYWYQQSLDQGLQFLIQYYNGEERAKGNILERFSAQQFPDLHSELNLSSLELGDSALYFCASSGVGGELFFGEGSRLTVL.

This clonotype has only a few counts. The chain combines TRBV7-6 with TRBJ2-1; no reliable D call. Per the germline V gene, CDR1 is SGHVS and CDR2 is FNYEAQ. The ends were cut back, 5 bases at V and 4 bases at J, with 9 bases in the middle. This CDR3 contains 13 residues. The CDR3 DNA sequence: TGTGCCAGCAGCCAGACTGGATACAATGAGCAGTTCTTC. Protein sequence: CASSQTGYNEQFF.

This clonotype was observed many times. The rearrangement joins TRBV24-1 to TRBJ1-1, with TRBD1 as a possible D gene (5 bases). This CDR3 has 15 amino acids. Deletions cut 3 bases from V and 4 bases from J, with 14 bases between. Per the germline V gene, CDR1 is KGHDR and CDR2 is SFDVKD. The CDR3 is CATSDPRQRSTEAFF. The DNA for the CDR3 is TGTGCCACCAGTGATCCCCGACAGCGAAGCACTGAAGCTTTCTTT.

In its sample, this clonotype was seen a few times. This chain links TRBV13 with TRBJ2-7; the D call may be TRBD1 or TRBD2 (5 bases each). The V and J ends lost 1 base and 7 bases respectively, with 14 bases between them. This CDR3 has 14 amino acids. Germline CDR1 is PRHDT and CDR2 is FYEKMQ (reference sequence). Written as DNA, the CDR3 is TGTGCCAGCAGCTTAGACGGGGCCTGGGGGGAGCAGTACTTC. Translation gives CASSLDGAWGEQYF.

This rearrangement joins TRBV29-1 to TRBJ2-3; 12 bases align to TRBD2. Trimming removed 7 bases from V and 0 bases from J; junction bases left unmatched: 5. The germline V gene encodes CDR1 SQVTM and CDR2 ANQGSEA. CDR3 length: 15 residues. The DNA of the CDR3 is TGCAGCGCAGTCCTAGCGGGAGGGAGCACAGATACGCAGTATTTT. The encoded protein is CSAVLAGGSTDTQYF.

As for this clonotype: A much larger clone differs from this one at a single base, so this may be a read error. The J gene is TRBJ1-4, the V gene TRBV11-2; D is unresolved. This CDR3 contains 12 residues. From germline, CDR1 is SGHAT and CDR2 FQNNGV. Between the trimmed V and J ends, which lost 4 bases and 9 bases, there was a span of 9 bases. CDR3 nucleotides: TGTGCCAGCAGCTCCCGAAGGAAAAAACTGTTTTTT. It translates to CASSSRRKKLFF.

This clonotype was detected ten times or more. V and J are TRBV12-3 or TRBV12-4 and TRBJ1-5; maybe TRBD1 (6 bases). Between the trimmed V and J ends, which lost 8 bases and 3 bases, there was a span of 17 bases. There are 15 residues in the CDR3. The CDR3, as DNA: TGTGCCAGCCAAGGCGGGGGCTCTCACAATCAGCCCCAGCATTTT. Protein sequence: CASQGGGSHNQPQHF.

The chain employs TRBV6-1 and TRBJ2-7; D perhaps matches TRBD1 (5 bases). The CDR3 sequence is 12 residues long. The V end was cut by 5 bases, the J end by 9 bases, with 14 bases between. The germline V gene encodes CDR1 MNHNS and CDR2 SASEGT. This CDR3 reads CASSTNYRLQYF. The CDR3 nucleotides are TGTGCCAGCAGTACTAATTACAGGTTGCAGTACTTC.

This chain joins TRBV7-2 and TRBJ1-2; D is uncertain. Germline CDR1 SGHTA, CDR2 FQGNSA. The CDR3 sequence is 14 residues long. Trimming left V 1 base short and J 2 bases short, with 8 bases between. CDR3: CASSLVMGNYGYTF. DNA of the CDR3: TGTGCCAGCAGCTTAGTGATGGGAAACTATGGCTACACCTTC.

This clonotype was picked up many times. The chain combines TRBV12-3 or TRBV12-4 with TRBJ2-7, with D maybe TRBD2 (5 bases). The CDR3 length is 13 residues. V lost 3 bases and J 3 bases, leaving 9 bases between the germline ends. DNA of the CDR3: TGTGCCAGCAGTTTTAGCGACGACTACGAGCAGTACTTC. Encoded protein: CASSFSDDYEQYF.

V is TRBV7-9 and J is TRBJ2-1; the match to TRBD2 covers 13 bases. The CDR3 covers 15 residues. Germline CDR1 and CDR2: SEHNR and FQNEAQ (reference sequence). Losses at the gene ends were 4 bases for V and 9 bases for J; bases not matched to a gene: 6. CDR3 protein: CASSSRTSGSFEQFF. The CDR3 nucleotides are TGTGCCAGCAGCTCCCGGACTAGCGGGAGTTTTGAGCAGTTCTTC.

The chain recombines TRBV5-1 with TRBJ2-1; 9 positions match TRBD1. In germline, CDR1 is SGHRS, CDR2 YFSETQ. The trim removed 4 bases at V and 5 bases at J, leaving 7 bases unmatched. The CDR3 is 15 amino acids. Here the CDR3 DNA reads TGCGCCAGCAGCCCCGGGGACAGGGCAGACAATGAGCAGTTCTTC. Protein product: CASSPGDRADNEQFF. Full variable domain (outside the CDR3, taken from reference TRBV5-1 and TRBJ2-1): KAGVTQTPRYLIKTRGQQVTLSCSPISGHRSVSWYQQTPGQGLQFLFEYFSETQRNKGNFPGRFSGRQFSNSRSEMNVSTLELGDSALYLCASSPGDRADNEQFFGPGTRLTVL.

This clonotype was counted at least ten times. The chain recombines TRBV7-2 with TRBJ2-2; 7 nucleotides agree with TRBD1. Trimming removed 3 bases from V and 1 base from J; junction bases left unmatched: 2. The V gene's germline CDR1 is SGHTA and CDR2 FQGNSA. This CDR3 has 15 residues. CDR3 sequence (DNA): TGTGCCAGCAGCTTGAGACAGGGGAACACCGGGGAGCTGTTTTTT. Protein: CASSLRQGNTGELFF.

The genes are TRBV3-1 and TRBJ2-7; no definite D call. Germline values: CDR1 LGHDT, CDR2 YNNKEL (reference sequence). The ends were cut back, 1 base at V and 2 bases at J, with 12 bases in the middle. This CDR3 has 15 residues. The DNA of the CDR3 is TGTGCCAGCAGCCAAGGACGTACAGAACCCTACGAGCAGTACTTC. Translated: CASSQGRTEPYEQYF.

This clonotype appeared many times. CDR3 in DNA: TGCGCCAGCGCCGTCCTGGGGACCACAGATACGCAGTATTTT. This gives the protein CASAVLGTTDTQYF. The chain links TRBV5-1 to TRBJ2-3; perhaps D is TRBD1 or TRBD2 (5 bases each). Germline CDR1 and CDR2: SGHRS and YFSETQ. Deletions cut 7 bases from V and 2 bases from J, with 14 bases between. CDR3 length: 14 residues.